A selection of T cell receptor beta chains follows, all from one sample in a study of cytomegalovirus exposure and HLA in healthy donors. Method: immunoSEQ multiplex PCR; TCRdb's copy keeps in-frame clones and lacks some. The repertoire holds fewer than 90,000 clones, with about 80% as singletons. The sample taken for sequencing was PBMCs. The receptors were gathered from a male donor in good health and CMV-seronegative. The CDR3 runs from the conserved cysteine through the conserved F or W. A D gene is named only where the DNA matches it firmly. Rows may omit the clone size; those that give it use once, few, many or a size class.

clone size,J gene,CDR3 length,D gene,V gene,CDR3 protein,CDR3 DNA
-,TRBJ2-3,18,TRBD2,TRBV7-2,CASSPRAGASASTDTQYF,TGTGCCAGCAGTCCCAGAGCGGGGGCCTCGGCTAGCACAGATACGCAGTATTTT
-,TRBJ1-3,16,-,TRBV10-3,CAISPLSMRSGNTIYF,TGTGCCATCAGTCCCCTATCTATGCGCTCTGGAAACACCATATATTTT
few,TRBJ1-6,14,TRBD1,TRBV6-4,CASSEQGDNSPLHF,TGTGCCAGCAGTGAACAGGGGGATAATTCACCCCTCCACTTT
-,TRBJ2-7,15,TRBD1,TRBV7-9,CASSPGQGRSYEQYF,TGTGCCAGCAGTCCGGGACAGGGGAGGTCCTACGAGCAGTACTTC
-,TRBJ2-3,16,TRBD1,TRBV7-2,CASSPLGTGGSDTQYF,TGTGCCAGCAGCCCCCTTGGGACAGGGGGCTCAGATACGCAGTATTTT
-,TRBJ2-2,15,-,TRBV5-1,CASSSGRGDTGELFF,TGCGCCAGCAGCTCGGGCAGGGGGGACACCGGGGAGCTGTTTTTT
-,TRBJ2-7,17,-,TRBV4-3,CASSQGFGDTLSYEQYF,TGCGCCAGCAGCCAAGGGTTTGGGGACACGCTCTCCTACGAGCAGTACTTC
-,TRBJ1-2,14,-,TRBV28,CASSSTDSNYGYTF,TGTGCCAGCAGTTCCACCGACAGCAACTATGGCTACACCTTC
once,TRBJ1-1,11,-,TRBV6-6,CASTKNTEAFF,TGTGCCAGCACTAAGAACACTGAAGCTTTCTTT
once,TRBJ2-7,15,TRBD1,TRBV5-4,CASSHRGPGSYEQYF,TGTGCCAGCAGCCACAGGGGCCCCGGATCCTACGAGCAGTACTTC
-,TRBJ2-6,14,TRBD1,TRBV28,CAGQGIGGANGLTF,TGTGCCGGACAGGGGATCGGTGGGGCCAACGGCCTGACTTTC
-,TRBJ1-2,14,-,TRBV5-4,CASSLDGNNYGYTF,TGTGCCAGCAGCTTGGACGGGAATAACTATGGCTACACCTTC
-,TRBJ1-6,16,TRBD1,TRBV27,CASSFGTGWNNSPLHF,TGTGCCAGCAGTTTTGGGACAGGGTGGAATAATTCACCCCTCCACTTT
-,TRBJ2-6,19,-,TRBV18,CASSPLPGHQGTGANVLTF,TGTGCCAGCTCACCTTTACCGGGACATCAAGGAACTGGGGCCAACGTCCTGACTTTC
-,TRBJ2-3,14,-,TRBV12-5,CASGSGTSTDTQYF,TGTGCTAGTGGTTCAGGGACTAGCACAGATACGCAGTATTTT
-,TRBJ1-1,15,-,TRBV6-4,CASSENPGHGMRAFF,TGTGCCAGCAGTGAGAATCCGGGACATGGGATGAGGGCTTTCTTT
-,TRBJ1-1,12,TRBD1,TRBV25-1,CASKQGETEAFF,TGTGCCAGCAAGCAGGGGGAAACTGAAGCTTTCTTT
-,TRBJ1-6,16,TRBD1,TRBV6-1,CASREGQGRGNSPLHF,TGTGCCAGCAGAGAAGGACAGGGAAGAGGTAATTCACCCCTCCACTTT
-,TRBJ2-7,12,-,TRBV6-6,CASSRGGYEQYF,TGTGCCAGCAGCCGAGGGGGTTACGAGCAGTACTTC
-,TRBJ1-2,15,-,TRBV7-9,CASSNRVRSTYGYTF,TGTGCCAGCAGTAACAGGGTCCGGTCGACCTATGGCTACACCTTC
-,TRBJ2-7,15,TRBD2,TRBV13,CASSIGRGSPYEQYF,TGTGCCAGCAGCATCGGTCGCGGGAGCCCCTACGAGCAGTACTTC
once,TRBJ2-7,17,-,TRBV7-2,CASSSGGGRGDVYEQYF,TGTGCCAGCAGCTCAGGAGGGGGGAGGGGAGATGTCTACGAGCAGTACTTC
-,TRBJ2-3,14,TRBD1,TRBV11-3,CASSDRGRADTQYF,TGTGCCAGCAGCGACAGGGGGCGTGCAGATACGCAGTATTTT
once,TRBJ2-7,12,-,TRBV5-1,CASSAQGYEQYF,TGCGCCAGCAGCGCCCAGGGTTACGAGCAGTACTTC
-,TRBJ1-2,16,-,TRBV7-6,CASSPGVREGIKGYTF,TGTGCCAGCAGCCCCGGGGTCAGGGAGGGGATAAAGGGCTACACCTTC
-,TRBJ1-5,18,-,TRBV6-1,CASSVSGEGGVYNQPQHF,TGTGCCAGCAGTGTCAGCGGGGAGGGGGGCGTGTACAATCAGCCCCAGCATTTT
-,TRBJ1-1,14,-,TRBV28,CASSPPQGNTEAFF,TGTGCCAGCAGTCCCCCACAGGGAAACACTGAAGCTTTCTTT
once,TRBJ1-5,17,-,TRBV19,CASSDSFRRSSNQPQHF,TGTGCCAGTAGCGACAGCTTTAGACGGTCAAGCAATCAGCCCCAGCATTTT
-,TRBJ1-1,15,TRBD1,TRBV18,CASPSRGHGDAEAFF,TGTGCCAGCCCATCTAGGGGGCATGGAGACGCTGAAGCTTTCTTT
-,TRBJ1-5,16,TRBD1,TRBV7-2,CASSSGGQVHNQPQHF,TGTGCCAGCAGCTCTGGGGGACAGGTGCACAATCAGCCCCAGCATTTT
few,TRBJ2-6,14,-,TRBV10-3,CATGGLPGANVLTF,TGTGCCACCGGAGGACTACCTGGGGCCAACGTCCTGACTTTC
-,TRBJ1-2,14,TRBD1,TRBV14,CASSEDRAPESYTF,TGTGCCAGCAGCGAAGACAGGGCCCCGGAAAGCTACACCTTC
-,TRBJ1-6,15,TRBD1,TRBV9,CASSVTGTANSPLHF,TGTGCCAGCAGCGTAACCGGGACAGCCAATTCACCCCTCCACTTT
-,TRBJ2-7,14,-,TRBV9,CASSVGGGLYEQYF,TGTGCCAGCAGCGTAGGGGGGGGCCTTTACGAGCAGTACTTC
-,TRBJ1-1,16,TRBD1,TRBV27,CASSSQQGARNTEAFF,TGTGCCAGCAGTTCTCAACAGGGGGCGCGGAACACTGAAGCTTTCTTT
medium-sized,TRBJ1-1,14,-,TRBV7-8,CASSLSLGNTEAFF,TGTGCCAGCAGCTTATCTCTCGGGAACACTGAAGCTTTCTTT
-,TRBJ2-5,16,TRBD2,TRBV4-1,CASSRGTSGSQETQYF,TGCGCCAGCAGCCGAGGGACTAGCGGAAGCCAAGAGACCCAGTACTTC
-,TRBJ2-4,13,-,TRBV19,CASRFRAKNSQYF,TGTGCCAGTAGATTTCGAGCCAAAAACAGTCAGTACTTC
-,TRBJ1-1,13,-,TRBV7-9,CASSPQGGTEAFF,TGTGCCAGCAGCCCACAGGGTGGCACTGAAGCTTTCTTT
-,TRBJ2-1,13,-,TRBV18,CASSLHRDNEQFF,TGTGCCAGCTCGCTCCACAGAGACAATGAGCAGTTCTTC
-,TRBJ2-6,16,-,TRBV4-3,CASSQDRVSGANVLTF,TGCGCCAGCAGCCAGGATCGGGTCTCTGGGGCCAACGTCCTGACTTTC
few,TRBJ1-1,13,-,TRBV6-4,CASSGDVNTEAFF,TGTGCCAGCAGCGGGGATGTGAACACTGAAGCTTTCTTT
-,TRBJ2-1,15,TRBD2,TRBV19,CASRPSGSSYNEQFF,TGTGCCAGTAGGCCTAGCGGGAGCTCCTACAATGAGCAGTTCTTC
-,TRBJ1-1,14,TRBD1,TRBV7-8,CASSSGQLNTEAFF,TGTGCCAGCAGCTCGGGACAGCTGAACACTGAAGCTTTCTTT
-,TRBJ2-7,12,TRBD1,TRBV11-3,CASRQGLGEQYF,TGTGCCAGTCGACAGGGCCTTGGCGAGCAGTACTTC
-,TRBJ1-1,16,TRBD1,TRBV19,CASTSRDRGANTEAFF,TGTGCCAGTACGTCCCGGGACAGGGGCGCGAACACTGAAGCTTTCTTT
-,TRBJ1-2,16,-,TRBV7-9,CASSLSDSRALYGYTF,TGTGCCAGCAGCTTATCGGACAGTCGGGCCCTCTATGGCTACACCTTC
-,TRBJ2-5,13,TRBD2,TRBV10-1,CASSQAGEETQYF,TGCGCCTCCTCCCAAGCGGGAGAGGAGACCCAGTACTTC
-,TRBJ2-7,14,-,TRBV5-1,CASSVRDTSYEQYF,TGCGCCAGCAGCGTCCGGGACACTTCCTACGAGCAGTACTTC
-,TRBJ2-7,15,TRBD1,TRBV29-1,CSVGQGAPTAYEQYF,TGCAGCGTTGGACAGGGGGCGCCTACTGCCTACGAGCAGTACTTC
-,TRBJ2-4,15,-,TRBV18,CASSLPGRPKNIQYF,TGTGCCAGCTCACTACCAGGGAGGCCAAAAAACATTCAGTACTTC
-,TRBJ2-6,15,-,TRBV19,CASSIGGTGANVLTF,TGTGCCAGTAGTATTGGGGGGACCGGGGCCAACGTCCTGACTTTC
-,TRBJ1-6,13,TRBD1,TRBV6-5,CASSWDSYSPLHF,TGTGCCAGCAGTTGGGACAGTTATTCACCCCTCCACTTT
-,TRBJ1-2,14,TRBD1,TRBV7-8,CASSSGTGGYGYTF,TGTGCCAGCAGCTCAGGGACAGGGGGGTATGGCTACACCTTC
-,TRBJ1-1,16,-,TRBV27,CASSARQDLMNTEAFF,TGTGCCAGCAGTGCACGACAGGATTTAATGAACACTGAAGCTTTCTTT
few,TRBJ2-5,16,-,TRBV11-1,CASSPLWGGKQETQYF,TGTGCCAGCAGCCCTCTTTGGGGCGGAAAACAAGAGACCCAGTACTTC
-,TRBJ2-1,14,TRBD1,TRBV6-5,CASSPGQAYNEQFF,TGTGCCAGCAGTCCGGGACAGGCTTACAATGAGCAGTTCTTC
-,TRBJ2-7,15,TRBD1,TRBV28,CASRGPGQGSPEQYF,TGTGCCAGCAGGGGACCGGGACAGGGCTCTCCCGAGCAGTACTTC
-,TRBJ1-6,14,-,TRBV5-1,CASSLTGLDSPLHF,TGCGCCAGCAGCTTGACGGGGTTGGATTCACCCCTCCACTTT